This T cell receptor beta chain came from a study of T-cell reconstitution after alpha-beta-depleted transplantation in children. Preparing the TCRbeta library involved the use of unique molecular identifiers. TCRdb ran MiXCR on the PCR reads and lists one entry per CDR3 protein. The sample holds 60,000 to 100,000 distinct CDR3 sequences, about a sixth seen once. CDR3 length: 15 amino acids. CDR1 and CDR2 (germline): SGHRS, YFSETQ. V trimming: 2 bases; J trimming: 2 bases; junction bases outside the gene matches: 3. Study-level points and caveats: High day-60 TCRbeta diversity in some patients came from surviving recipient T cells and thymic progenitors. Newly produced T cells mostly provided counts and TCRbeta diversity after one year, as hyperexpanded clones declined. Expanded clones from the graft, numbering several hundred, reportedly supplied alpha-beta T cells about two months after transplant.

Remarks on this clonotype: Its antigen remains unknown.

The rearrangement uses TRBV5-1 and TRBJ2-1, with 8 bases that match TRBD1. The clonotype was recovered from a male patient aged 2 to 9 who had a stem cell transplant for acute lymphoblastic leukemia, so the T cells may come from the graft donor. Source: PBMCs, mostly from graft donor cells, taken 360 days after TCRalphabeta/CD19-depleted stem cell transplant. The CDR3 protein is CASSLGQGTYNEQFF. In DNA, the CDR3 is TGCGCCAGCAGCTTAGGACAGGGTACCTACAATGAGCAGTTCTTC.